The entry below gives a single T cell receptor (beta chain) sequence along with its context. Its antigen is not identified. Random hexamers primed reverse transcription of 0.5 to 1 ug RNA. Amplification of TCR beta CDR3 across 54 Vbeta and 13 Jbeta was performed with immunoSEQ multiplex PCR. TCRdb independently ran MiXCR on the immunoSEQ multiplex PCR reads; one entry per CDR3 protein. The data contain 200,000 or so distinct CDR3 sequences, nearly 97% of them singletons. These data originate in a study of CD8 T cells in Susac syndrome. Study-level background: At the time their blood was drawn, patients with Susac syndrome were either therapy-naive, on corticosteroids (with some of them also receiving intravenous immunoglobulin), or on intravenous immunoglobulin alone.

Study-level findings and limits: When the CD4+ T cell repertoires of patients with Susac syndrome were examined, they did not show any clonal expansion.

The CDR3 has 13 residues. Germline V gene data show CDR1 as DFQATT and CDR2 as SNEGSKA (reference sequence). Trimming shortened V by 1 base and J by 6 bases, and 13 bases separated the two germline ends. Sample: CD4+ T cells from PBMCs. This receptor was identified in a human donor with Susac syndrome. The V gene is TRBV20-1, the J gene TRBJ2-7; D may be TRBD1 (6 bases). CDR3 nucleotide sequence: TGCAGTGCTAGAGGATTACAGGGTCCCGAGCAGTACTTC. Translating gives CSARGLQGPEQYF.